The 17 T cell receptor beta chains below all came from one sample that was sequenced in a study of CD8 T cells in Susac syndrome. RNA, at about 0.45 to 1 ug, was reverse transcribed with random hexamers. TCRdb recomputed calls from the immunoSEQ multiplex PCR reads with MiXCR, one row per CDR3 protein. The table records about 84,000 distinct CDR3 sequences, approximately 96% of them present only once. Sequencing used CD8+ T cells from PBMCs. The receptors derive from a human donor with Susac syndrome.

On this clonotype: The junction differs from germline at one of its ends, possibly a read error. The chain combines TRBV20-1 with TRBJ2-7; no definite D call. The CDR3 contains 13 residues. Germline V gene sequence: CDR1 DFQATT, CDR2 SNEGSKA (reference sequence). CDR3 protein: CSARGRSSYEQYF. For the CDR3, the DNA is TGCAGTGCGAGAGGACGTAGCTCCTACGAGCAGTACTTC.

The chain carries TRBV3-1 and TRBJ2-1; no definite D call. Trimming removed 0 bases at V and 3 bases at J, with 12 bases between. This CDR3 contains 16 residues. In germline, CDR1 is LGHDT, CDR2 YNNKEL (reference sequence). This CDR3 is CASSQELGPVYNEQFF. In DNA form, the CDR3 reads TGTGCCAGCAGCCAAGAGTTAGGGCCCGTCTACAATGAGCAGTTCTTC.

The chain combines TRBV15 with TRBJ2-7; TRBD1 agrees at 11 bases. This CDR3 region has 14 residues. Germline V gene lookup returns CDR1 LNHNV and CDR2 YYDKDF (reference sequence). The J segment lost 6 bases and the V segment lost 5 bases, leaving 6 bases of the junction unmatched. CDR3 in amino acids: CATSFGTGGGEQYV. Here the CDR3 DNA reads TGTGCCACCAGCTTTGGGACAGGGGGTGGCGAGCAGTACGTC.

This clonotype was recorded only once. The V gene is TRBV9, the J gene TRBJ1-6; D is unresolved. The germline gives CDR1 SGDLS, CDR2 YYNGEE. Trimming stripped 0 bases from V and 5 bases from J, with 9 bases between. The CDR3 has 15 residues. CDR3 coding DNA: TGTGCCAGCAGCGTAGAGGGCGCAGATAATTCACCCCTCCACTTT. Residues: CASSVEGADNSPLHF.

CDR3 loop: CSASGDREGINYGYTF. Written as DNA, the CDR3 is TGCAGTGCTAGCGGGGACAGGGAGGGAATTAACTATGGCTACACCTTC. The rearrangement links TRBV20-1 to TRBJ1-2, with 9 bases matching TRBD1. The V gene end was trimmed by 3 bases and the J gene end by 1 base; junction bases not matched to a gene: 9. This CDR3 comprises 16 residues. Germline values: CDR1 DFQATT, CDR2 SNEGSKA (reference sequence).

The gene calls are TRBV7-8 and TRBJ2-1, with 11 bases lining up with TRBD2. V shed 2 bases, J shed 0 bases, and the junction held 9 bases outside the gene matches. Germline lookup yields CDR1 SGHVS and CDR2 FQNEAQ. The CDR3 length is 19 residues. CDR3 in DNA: TGTGCCAGCAGCTTACCCCAACTAGCGGGGGCCAGCTCCTACAATGAGCAGTTCTTC. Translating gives CASSLPQLAGASSYNEQFF.

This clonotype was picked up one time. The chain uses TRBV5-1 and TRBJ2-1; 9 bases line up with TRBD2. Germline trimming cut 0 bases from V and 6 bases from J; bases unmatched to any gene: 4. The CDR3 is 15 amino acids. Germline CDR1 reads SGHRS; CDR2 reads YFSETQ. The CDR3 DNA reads TGCGCCAGCAGCTTGGGACTAGCGGAAGCCAATGAGCAGTTCTTC. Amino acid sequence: CASSLGLAEANEQFF.

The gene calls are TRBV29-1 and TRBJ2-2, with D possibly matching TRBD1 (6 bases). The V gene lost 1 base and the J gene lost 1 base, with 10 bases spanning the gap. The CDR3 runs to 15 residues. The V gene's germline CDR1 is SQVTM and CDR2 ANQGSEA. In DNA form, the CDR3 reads TGCAGCGTTGAAGGGGGACATCTGAACACCGGGGAGCTGTTTTTT. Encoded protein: CSVEGGHLNTGELFF.

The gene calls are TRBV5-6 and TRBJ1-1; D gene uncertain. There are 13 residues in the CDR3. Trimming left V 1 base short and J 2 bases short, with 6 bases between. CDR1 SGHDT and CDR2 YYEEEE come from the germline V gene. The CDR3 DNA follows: TGTGCCAGCAGCTTGCCCTCAAACACTGAAGCTTTCTTT. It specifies CASSLPSNTEAFF.

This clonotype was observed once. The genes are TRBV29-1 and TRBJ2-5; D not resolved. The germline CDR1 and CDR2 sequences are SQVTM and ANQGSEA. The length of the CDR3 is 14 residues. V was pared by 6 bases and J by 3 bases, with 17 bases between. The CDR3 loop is CSVEAPDWEETQYF. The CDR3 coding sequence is TGCAGCGTCGAGGCTCCTGATTGGGAAGAGACCCAGTACTTC.

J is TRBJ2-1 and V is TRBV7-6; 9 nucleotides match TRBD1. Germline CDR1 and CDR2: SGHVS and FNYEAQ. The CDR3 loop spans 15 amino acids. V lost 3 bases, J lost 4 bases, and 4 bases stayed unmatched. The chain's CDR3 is CASSFGTGPYNEQFF. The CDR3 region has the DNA TGTGCCAGCAGCTTTGGGACAGGGCCTTACAATGAGCAGTTCTTC. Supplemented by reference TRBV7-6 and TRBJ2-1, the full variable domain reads GAGVSQSPRYKVTKRGQDVALRCDPISGHVSLYWYRQALGQGPEFLTYFNYEAQQDKSGLPNDRFSAERPEGSISTLTIQRTEQRDSAMYRCASSFGTGPYNEQFFGPGTRLTVL.

The CDR3 sequence: CASSVGTSGPEQFF. DNA for the CDR3: TGTGCCAGCAGCGTTGGGACTAGCGGTCCTGAGCAGTTCTTC. This rearrangement joins TRBV9 to TRBJ2-1, with 11 bases lining up with TRBD2. Germline V CDR1 and CDR2: SGDLS, YYNGEE. The V and J ends lost 2 bases and 9 bases, in that order; junction bases with no gene match: 4. This CDR3 has 14 residues.

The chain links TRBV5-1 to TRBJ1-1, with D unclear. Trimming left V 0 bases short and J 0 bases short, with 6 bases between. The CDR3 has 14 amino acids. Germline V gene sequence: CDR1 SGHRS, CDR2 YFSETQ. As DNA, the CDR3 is TGCGCCAGCAGCTTGGCTGTGGTGAACACTGAAGCTTTCTTT. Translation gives CASSLAVVNTEAFF.

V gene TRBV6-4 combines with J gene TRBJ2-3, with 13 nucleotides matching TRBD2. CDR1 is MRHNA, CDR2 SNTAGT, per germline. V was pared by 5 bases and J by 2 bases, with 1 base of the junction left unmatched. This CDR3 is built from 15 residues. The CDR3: CASSTSGGATDTQYF. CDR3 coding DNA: TGTGCCAGCAGTACTAGCGGGGGGGCCACAGATACGCAGTATTTT.

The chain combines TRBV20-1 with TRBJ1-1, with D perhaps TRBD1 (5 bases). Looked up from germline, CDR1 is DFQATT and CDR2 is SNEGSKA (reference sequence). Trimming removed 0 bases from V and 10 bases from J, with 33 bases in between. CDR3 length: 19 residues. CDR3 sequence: CSARDIPLQGLLWGAGAFF. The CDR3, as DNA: TGCAGTGCTAGAGATATCCCACTTCAGGGCTTGCTATGGGGTGCGGGAGCTTTCTTT.

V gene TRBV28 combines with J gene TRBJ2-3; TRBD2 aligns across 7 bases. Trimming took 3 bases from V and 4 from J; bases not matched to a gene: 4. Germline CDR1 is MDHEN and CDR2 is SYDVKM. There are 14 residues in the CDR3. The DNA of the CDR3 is TGTGCCAGCAGTTTTGCGGGAGAGGCAGATACGCAGTATTTT. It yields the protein CASSFAGEADTQYF.

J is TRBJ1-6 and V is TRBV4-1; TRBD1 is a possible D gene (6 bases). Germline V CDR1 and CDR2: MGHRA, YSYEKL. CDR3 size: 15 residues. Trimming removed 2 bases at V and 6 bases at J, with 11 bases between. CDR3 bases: TGCGCCAGCAGCCAAACGACAGGAAGTAATTCACCCCTCCACTTT. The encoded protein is CASSQTTGSNSPLHF.